Below, 21 T cell receptor beta chains from the same sample are listed, as sequenced in a study of early T cells in non-severe SARS-CoV-2 infection. TCRdb redid the calling of the 5' RACE reads with MiXCR, one entry per CDR3 protein. The sample shows fewer than 85,000 distinct CDR3 sequences, 9% to 15% of them seen only once. Specimen: whole blood. The origin of the receptors is an adult who was a healthcare worker with PCR-confirmed SARS-CoV-2 infection or an uninfected control (not recorded which).

The chain recombines TRBV9 with TRBJ2-1, with D perhaps TRBD1 (6 bases). V lost 3 bases, J lost 7 bases, and 17 bases lay in between. The CDR3 consists of 15 residues. Germline V gene sequence: CDR1 SGDLS, CDR2 YYNGEE. The CDR3 nucleotides are TGTGCCAGCAGCGCACCAGGGGACGGATTAAATGAGCAGTTCTTC. This codes for CASSAPGDGLNEQFF.

The chain combines TRBV3-1 with TRBJ2-5; no clear D gene. CDR1 is LGHDT, CDR2 YNNKEL, per germline (reference sequence). Trimming left V 5 bases short and J 0 bases short, with 13 bases between. The CDR3 contains 15 residues. The CDR3 DNA follows: TGTGCCAGCAGCTTTGGATTTTCTTACCAAGAGACCCAGTACTTC. It yields the protein CASSFGFSYQETQYF.

This clonotype was detected a few times. The gene calls are TRBV12-3 or TRBV12-4 and TRBJ1-3, with D unclear. The V and J ends lost 6 bases and 1 base respectively, with 10 bases between them. This CDR3 comprises 14 residues. CDR3: CASSLSGSGNTIYF. CDR3 in DNA: TGTGCCAGCAGCCTCTCTGGGTCTGGAAACACCATATATTTT.

This clonotype occurred once. V and J are TRBV28 and TRBJ2-7; D is perhaps TRBD1 (5 bases). This CDR3 region has 13 residues. The germline V gene encodes CDR1 MDHEN and CDR2 SYDVKM. V lost 5 bases, J lost 5 bases, and 13 bases lay in between. The CDR3 is CASSHQGLHEQYF. The CDR3 bases are TGTGCCAGCAGTCATCAGGGTCTCCACGAGCAGTACTTC. The full variable domain, in which reference TRBV28 and TRBJ2-7 provide the parts outside the CDR3, is DVKVTQSSRYLVKRTGEKVFLECVQDMDHENMFWYRQDPGLGLRLIYFSYDVKMKEKGDIPEGYSVSREKKERFSLILESASTNQTSMYLCASSHQGLHEQYFGPGTRLTVT.

The rearrangement uses TRBV11-2 and TRBJ2-3; D gene ambiguous. The CDR3 totals 16 residues. V lost 5 bases, J lost 4 bases, and 19 bases lay in between. Germline lookup yields CDR1 SGHAT and CDR2 FQNNGV. The CDR3 DNA reads as TGTGCCAGCAGCCGTCCCTACCGGGTGGCGGCAGATACGCAGTATTTT. Encoded protein: CASSRPYRVAADTQYF.

This clonotype was observed many times. The chain employs TRBV3-1 and TRBJ2-1; D gene ambiguous. V was trimmed by 3 bases and J by 6 bases, leaving 6 bases between them. The CDR3 is made up of 12 amino acids. Germline CDR1 and CDR2: LGHDT and YNNKEL (reference sequence). The CDR3: CASSQRTNEQFF. CDR3 coding DNA: TGTGCCAGCAGCCAGAGGACCAATGAGCAGTTCTTC.

The sample holds many counts of this clonotype. The J gene is TRBJ2-5, the V gene TRBV6-6; D not certain. The CDR3 covers 12 residues. The germline V and J ends were trimmed by 5 bases and 1 base, with 5 bases remaining between them. CDR1 is MNHNY and CDR2 is SVGAGI in the germline V gene (reference sequence). The CDR3 bases are TGTGCCAGCAGTGGCCTCCAAGAGACCCAGTACTTC. It is translated as CASSGLQETQYF.

In this sample, this clonotype turned up a few times. This chain connects TRBV19 to TRBJ2-7; D is possibly TRBD1 or TRBD2 (5 bases each). CDR3 size: 12 residues. With 10 bases removed from V and 4 bases from J, the gap between germline ends came to 14 bases. The germline gives CDR1 LNHDA, CDR2 SQIVND (reference sequence). CDR3 region: CATSGYRYEQYF. The CDR3 nucleotides are TGTGCCACCTCGGGGTACAGGTACGAGCAGTACTTC. The variable domain in full, with the rest retrieved from reference TRBV19 and TRBJ2-7, is DGGITQSPKYLFRKEGQNVTLSCEQNLNHDAMYWYRQDPGQGLRLIYYSQIVNDFQKGDIAEGYSVSREKKESFPLTVTSAQKNPTAFYLCATSGYRYEQYFGPGTRLTVT.

This clonotype was seen many times. V gene TRBV4-1 combines with J gene TRBJ2-1; D might be TRBD2 (6 bases). Between the trimmed V and J ends, which lost 4 bases and 5 bases, there was a span of 18 bases. Germline V gene sequence: CDR1 MGHRA, CDR2 YSYEKL. The CDR3 has 16 amino acids. The CDR3 reads CASSRAGIGGDNEQFF. CDR3 DNA sequence: TGCGCCAGCAGCCGCGCCGGGATTGGCGGGGACAATGAGCAGTTCTTC.

A few counts support this clonotype. The chain links TRBV29-1 to TRBJ1-1; 11 bases align to TRBD1. The germline V gene has CDR1 SQVTM and CDR2 ANQGSEA. The CDR3 covers 13 residues. With V trimmed by 7 bases and J by 4 bases, 5 bases remained unmatched. CDR3 in DNA: TGCAGCGCTGTAGGGACAGGGGGCACTGAAGCTTTCTTT. It codes for CSAVGTGGTEAFF. The whole variable domain, remainder taken from reference TRBV29-1 and TRBJ1-1, is SAVISQKPSRDICQRGTSLTIQCQVDSQVTMMFWYRQQPGQSLTLIATANQGSEATYESGFVIDKFPISRPNLTFSTLTVSNMSPEDSSIYLCSAVGTGGTEAFFGQGTRLTVV.

This clonotype was seen a few times. J is TRBJ2-3 and V is TRBV20-1; 8 bases agree with TRBD2. The CDR3 runs to 17 residues. V gave up 4 bases and J gave up 2 bases; unmatched junction bases: 14. Germline assignment: CDR1 DFQATT and CDR2 SNEGSKA (reference sequence). This CDR3 is CSATPRGGLPYTDTQYF. The CDR3 DNA reads as TGCAGTGCTACCCCCCGCGGGGGGCTACCTTACACAGATACGCAGTATTTT.

In this sample, this clonotype turned up a few times. This chain links TRBV12-5 with TRBJ1-5; D gene uncertain. This CDR3 is 18 amino acids long. Germline assignment: CDR1 LGHNT and CDR2 FRNRAP. Trimming cost V 2 bases and J 6 bases, with 23 bases left between them. CDR3 nucleotides: TGTGCTAGTGGTTTGCACCAAAGAGCGTGGAGTGAGGGTCAGCCCCAGCATTTT. Translating gives CASGLHQRAWSEGQPQHF.

The chain joins TRBV30 to TRBJ1-6, with unresolved D. The V gene lost 2 bases and the J gene lost 0 bases, with 23 bases spanning the gap. The CDR3 spans 20 residues. Germline CDR1 reads GTSNPN; CDR2 reads SVGIG (reference sequence). As DNA, the CDR3 is TGTGCCTGGAGTCCCCTCCCCGTGAAGTCACAAAGCTCCTATAATTCACCCCTCCACTTT. Translating it yields CAWSPLPVKSQSSYNSPLHF.

This clonotype was observed a handful of times. The J gene is TRBJ2-3, the V gene TRBV30; TRBD1 matches at 11 bases. The CDR3 covers 15 residues. V lost 3 bases to trimming and J lost 4 bases; unmatched junction nucleotides: 6. Germline values: CDR1 GTSNPN, CDR2 SVGIG (reference sequence). CDR3 coding DNA: TGTGCCTGGAGCTTAGGACAGGGGGCTGCAGATACGCAGTATTTT. The encoded protein is CAWSLGQGAADTQYF.

The V call is TRBV11-3, the J call TRBJ1-1; no reliable D call. CDR1 is SGHNT and CDR2 is YENEEA in the germline V gene. Trimming took off 7 bases at V and 6 bases at J, with 12 bases between the two ends. The CDR3 contains 12 residues. The CDR3: CASKLEGAEAFF. In DNA, the CDR3 is TGTGCCAGCAAGCTCGAAGGCGCTGAAGCTTTCTTT. Full variable domain (outside the CDR3, taken from reference TRBV11-3 and TRBJ1-1): EAGVVQSPRYKIIEKKQPVAFWCNPISGHNTLYWYLQNLGQGPELLIRYENEEAVDDSQLPKDRFSAERLKGVDSTLKIQPAELGDSAVYLCASKLEGAEAFFGQGTRLTVV.

The table lists this clonotype with many counts. This chain links TRBV6-5 with TRBJ1-2; D gene unclear. The germline gives CDR1 MNHEY, CDR2 SVGAGI. The CDR3 spans 15 residues. The V and J ends lost 6 bases and 5 bases respectively, with 19 bases between them. The CDR3 coding sequence is TGTGCCAGCAGAGGCCCCAGATCCGGCGGATATGGCTACACCTTC. It yields the protein CASRGPRSGGYGYTF.

This clonotype has just a few counts. This sequence joins TRBV13 and TRBJ1-1, with D possibly being TRBD1 (6 bases). Looked up from germline, CDR1 is PRHDT and CDR2 is FYEKMQ (reference sequence). V was clipped by 4 bases and J by 0 bases, with 12 bases between them. The length of the CDR3 is 15 residues. The CDR3 DNA sequence: TGTGCCAGCAGCTCTCACAGGGATATGAACACTGAAGCTTTCTTT. This gives the protein CASSSHRDMNTEAFF.

This clonotype was picked up many times. The chain has TRBV6-1 and TRBJ1-5, with D tentatively TRBD1 (6 bases). Trimming left V 6 bases short and J 6 bases short, with 18 bases between. Germline CDR1 reads MNHNS; CDR2 reads SASEGT. This CDR3 spans 15 amino acids. The CDR3: CASRSVQGLTQPQHF. The CDR3, as DNA: TGTGCCAGCAGATCCGTACAGGGCTTGACTCAGCCCCAGCATTTT.

In this sample, this clonotype turned up a few times. This sequence joins TRBV27 and TRBJ2-7; the match to TRBD2 covers 10 bases. This CDR3 region has 14 residues. CDR1 is MNHEY, CDR2 SMNVEV, per germline (reference sequence). V was pared by 6 bases and J by 2 bases, with 4 bases of the junction left unmatched. DNA for the CDR3: TGTGCCAGCAGCCCGGGACTAGCGACCTACGAGCAGTACTTC. Its translation: CASSPGLATYEQYF.

The genes are TRBV20-1 and TRBJ2-7; 7 bases align to TRBD2. The CDR3 is 15 residues long. Germline assignment: CDR1 DFQATT and CDR2 SNEGSKA (reference sequence). After removal of 0 bases from V and 4 bases from J, the junction contained 9 bases not matched to a gene. The CDR3 region is CSARDKGGSQYEQYF. In DNA, the CDR3 is TGCAGTGCTAGAGATAAAGGCGGGAGCCAATACGAGCAGTACTTC.

This clonotype was seen a single time. The chain uses TRBV28 and TRBJ1-1; no reliable D call. The germline CDR1 and CDR2 sequences are MDHEN and SYDVKM. V was clipped by 1 base and J by 1 base, with 7 bases between them. This CDR3 spans 14 amino acids. In DNA form, the CDR3 reads TGTGCCAGCAGTTTATTGCCAGGGAACACTGAAGCTTTCTTT. Its protein is CASSLLPGNTEAFF.